This TCR beta chain was recovered during a study of early T cells in non-severe SARS-CoV-2 infection. Turning to the study itself: Unpaired chains resulted from sequencing bulk RNA of unsorted whole blood. Notes on the study in general: Lookups in VDJdb leaned toward anti-spike CD8 responses and missed private and CD4 specificities.

At least ten counts were recorded for this clonotype. What it binds is not known. V was cut by 3 bases and J by 5 bases, with 10 bases left in between. The germline V gene encodes CDR1 SNHLY and CDR2 FYNNEI. The CDR3 is made up of 13 amino acids. TCRdb independently ran MiXCR on the 5' RACE reads; one entry per CDR3 protein. The sample consists of about 29,000 distinct CDR3 sequences, more than 5% of them appearing once. The sequencing sample was made of whole blood. This chain joins TRBV2 and TRBJ1-2; possible D gene TRBD1, 6 bases. This TCR came from an adult who was a healthcare worker with PCR-confirmed SARS-CoV-2 infection or an uninfected control (not recorded which). The CDR3 bases are TGTGCCAGCAGTGATGGGGGCGCGTATGGCTACACCTTC. It codes for CASSDGGAYGYTF.